The TCR beta chain described here comes from a study of blood T cell repertoires in COVID-19. Sequencing was performed with immunoSEQ multiplex PCR; in TCRdb, only in-frame clones are kept and a portion is missing. The data show around 100,000 clones, with approximately 93% seen just once and less than 2.5% held by the top ten. This clone was counted once. The CDR3 length is 15 residues. Trimming stripped 1 base from V and 6 bases from J, with 10 bases between. Germline CDR1 and CDR2: SGHAT and FQNNGV. The clonotype originates from a man in his forties or fifties with active COVID-19. Material: peripheral blood. The chain recombines TRBV11-2 with TRBJ1-6; D is uncertain. Here the CDR3 reads CASSLAYRTNSPLHF. CDR3 coding DNA: TGTGCCAGCAGCTTAGCGTACAGAACTAATTCACCCCTCCACTTT.